The source of this T cell receptor beta chain is a study of regulatory T cells in long-lasting Graves disease. General observations from the study: When disease was persistent, TRBV28, TRBJ1-2 and TRBJ2-5 were the favored segments. A reduction in accuracy may have resulted from the small sample size.

Of note for this clonotype: Its target is not known.

The CDR3 length is 13 residues. The V gene's germline CDR1 is DFQATT and CDR2 SNEGSKA (reference sequence). The ends lost 6 bases at V and 5 bases at J; junction bases unmatched: 9. Noted time point: newly diagnosed GD, antithyroid drugs for less than 3 months. Isolated PBMC RNA provided the starting material for the TCR library. CDR3 regions were amplified by Arm-PCR using iRepertoire HTBI primers to build TCR beta libraries. Via MiXCR, TCRdb re-called the multiplex PCR reads, giving one row per CDR3 protein. The table lists under 450,000 distinct CDR3 sequences, 10% to 15% of them singletons, with approximately 17% in the top ten. The same data also went into a second study, on T cells in Graves' hyperthyroidism and ophthalmopathy. That paper notes: The study used the HTBI primer set for a first-round RT-PCR of the TCR CDR3.

The material was peripheral blood mononuclear cells (PBMCs), obtained at new diagnosis, from a patient treated with antithyroid drugs. V is TRBV20-1 and J is TRBJ1-2; 7 bases line up with TRBD1. The receptor was derived from a woman aged 18-35 years with Graves disease. The CDR3 bases are TGCAGTGCAATAGGGGGCAGGGGGTATGGCTACACCTTC. Its protein product is CSAIGGRGYGYTF.